This record covers a single T cell receptor (beta chain). Per the germline V gene, CDR1 is SGHVS and CDR2 is FQNEAQ. Trimming shortened V by 5 bases and J by 2 bases, and 3 bases separated the two germline ends. This CDR3 comprises 11 residues. The method was immunoSEQ multiplex PCR; TCRdb's version includes in-frame clones alone and lacks a portion of them. Altogether 150,000 to 190,000 clones are present, approximately 90% being singletons, with the ten largest covering approximately 15%. The source of the sample is a study of blood T cell repertoires in COVID-19. Study as a whole: The United States, Italy and Spain supplied acute and convalescent COVID-19 samples. From T cells, B-cell-depleted T cells, or PBMCs came the material, which was cDNA or gDNA.

Sequencing was done on a sample of peripheral blood. This chain joins TRBV7-8 and TRBJ2-5; D not resolved. This sequence originates from a woman aged 40-49 years with acute or convalescent COVID-19. The DNA for the CDR3 is TGTGCCAGCAGCCCACAAGAGACCCAGTACTTC. It translates to CASSPQETQYF.